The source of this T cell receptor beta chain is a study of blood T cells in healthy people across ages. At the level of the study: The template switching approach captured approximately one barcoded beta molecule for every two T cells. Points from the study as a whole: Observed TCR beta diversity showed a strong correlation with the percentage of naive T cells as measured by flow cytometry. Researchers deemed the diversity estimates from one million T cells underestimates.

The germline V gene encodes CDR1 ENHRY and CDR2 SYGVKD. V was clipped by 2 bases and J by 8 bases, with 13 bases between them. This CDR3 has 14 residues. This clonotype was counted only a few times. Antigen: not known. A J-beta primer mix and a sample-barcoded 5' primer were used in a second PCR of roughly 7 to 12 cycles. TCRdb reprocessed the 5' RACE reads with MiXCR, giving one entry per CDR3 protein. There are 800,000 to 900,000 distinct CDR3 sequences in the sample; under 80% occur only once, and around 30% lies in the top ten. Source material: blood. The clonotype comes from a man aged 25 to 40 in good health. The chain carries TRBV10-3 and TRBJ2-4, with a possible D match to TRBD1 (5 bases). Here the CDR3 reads CAISEGRERDIQYF. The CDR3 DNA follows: TGTGCCATCAGTGAGGGCAGGGAAAGGGACATTCAGTACTTC.